This TCR beta chain was observed in a study of blood T cell repertoires in COVID-19. Turning to the study itself: In each case, the material was cDNA or gDNA derived from T cells, B-cell-depleted T cells, or PBMCs.

Per the original data handling: Quantification of nucleated cells was approximated via reference gene primer amplification. Profiling relied on immunoSEQ multiplex PCR, and the TCRdb table lists in-frame clones only, not all of them. V and J calls and clone size are given by that table; D and trimming were obtained from the DNA. Among about 150,000 clones listed, approximately 80% were seen once. CDR1 is KGHSH, CDR2 LQKENI, per germline. The CDR3 runs to 14 residues. The V and J ends lost 2 bases and 9 bases respectively, with 14 bases between them. The sequenced material came from peripheral blood. The receptor was derived from a woman between 45 and 65 years old with acute or convalescent COVID-19. The chain recombines TRBV18 with TRBJ1-5; D not certain. CDR3 sequence reads: CASSPYSQVLPQHF. CDR3 DNA: TGTGCCAGCTCACCATATTCCCAGGTTCTGCCCCAGCATTTT.